Here is one T cell receptor beta chain with its context. The antigen is undetermined. This CDR3 is built from 19 residues. The germline gives CDR1 SGHVT, CDR2 SQSDAQ. V gave up 1 base and J gave up 7 bases; unmatched junction bases: 16. The data derive from a study of T cell responses to AZD1222 COVID-19 vaccine. General study points: Donors were chiefly white British, with a greater number of females, and clonal diversity was perhaps underestimated. Every sample of the repertoires postdated the peak T cell response.

Clones were read by immunoSEQ multiplex PCR, and TCRdb kept only the in-frame ones, dropping some. The top ten hold 0.9% to 0.95% of the sample, which has around 130,000 clones, roughly 93% seen once. This clonotype was sampled from an adult in good health. This sequence joins TRBV7-4 and TRBJ1-6; TRBD1 matches 7 bases. The material sequenced was peripheral blood, taken on day 0 of AZD1222 vaccination. The DNA for the CDR3 is TGTGCCAGCAGCTTAGTAAAGAAACAGGGGAGTCCAAGAAATTCACCCCTCCACTTT. Protein product: CASSLVKKQGSPRNSPLHF.